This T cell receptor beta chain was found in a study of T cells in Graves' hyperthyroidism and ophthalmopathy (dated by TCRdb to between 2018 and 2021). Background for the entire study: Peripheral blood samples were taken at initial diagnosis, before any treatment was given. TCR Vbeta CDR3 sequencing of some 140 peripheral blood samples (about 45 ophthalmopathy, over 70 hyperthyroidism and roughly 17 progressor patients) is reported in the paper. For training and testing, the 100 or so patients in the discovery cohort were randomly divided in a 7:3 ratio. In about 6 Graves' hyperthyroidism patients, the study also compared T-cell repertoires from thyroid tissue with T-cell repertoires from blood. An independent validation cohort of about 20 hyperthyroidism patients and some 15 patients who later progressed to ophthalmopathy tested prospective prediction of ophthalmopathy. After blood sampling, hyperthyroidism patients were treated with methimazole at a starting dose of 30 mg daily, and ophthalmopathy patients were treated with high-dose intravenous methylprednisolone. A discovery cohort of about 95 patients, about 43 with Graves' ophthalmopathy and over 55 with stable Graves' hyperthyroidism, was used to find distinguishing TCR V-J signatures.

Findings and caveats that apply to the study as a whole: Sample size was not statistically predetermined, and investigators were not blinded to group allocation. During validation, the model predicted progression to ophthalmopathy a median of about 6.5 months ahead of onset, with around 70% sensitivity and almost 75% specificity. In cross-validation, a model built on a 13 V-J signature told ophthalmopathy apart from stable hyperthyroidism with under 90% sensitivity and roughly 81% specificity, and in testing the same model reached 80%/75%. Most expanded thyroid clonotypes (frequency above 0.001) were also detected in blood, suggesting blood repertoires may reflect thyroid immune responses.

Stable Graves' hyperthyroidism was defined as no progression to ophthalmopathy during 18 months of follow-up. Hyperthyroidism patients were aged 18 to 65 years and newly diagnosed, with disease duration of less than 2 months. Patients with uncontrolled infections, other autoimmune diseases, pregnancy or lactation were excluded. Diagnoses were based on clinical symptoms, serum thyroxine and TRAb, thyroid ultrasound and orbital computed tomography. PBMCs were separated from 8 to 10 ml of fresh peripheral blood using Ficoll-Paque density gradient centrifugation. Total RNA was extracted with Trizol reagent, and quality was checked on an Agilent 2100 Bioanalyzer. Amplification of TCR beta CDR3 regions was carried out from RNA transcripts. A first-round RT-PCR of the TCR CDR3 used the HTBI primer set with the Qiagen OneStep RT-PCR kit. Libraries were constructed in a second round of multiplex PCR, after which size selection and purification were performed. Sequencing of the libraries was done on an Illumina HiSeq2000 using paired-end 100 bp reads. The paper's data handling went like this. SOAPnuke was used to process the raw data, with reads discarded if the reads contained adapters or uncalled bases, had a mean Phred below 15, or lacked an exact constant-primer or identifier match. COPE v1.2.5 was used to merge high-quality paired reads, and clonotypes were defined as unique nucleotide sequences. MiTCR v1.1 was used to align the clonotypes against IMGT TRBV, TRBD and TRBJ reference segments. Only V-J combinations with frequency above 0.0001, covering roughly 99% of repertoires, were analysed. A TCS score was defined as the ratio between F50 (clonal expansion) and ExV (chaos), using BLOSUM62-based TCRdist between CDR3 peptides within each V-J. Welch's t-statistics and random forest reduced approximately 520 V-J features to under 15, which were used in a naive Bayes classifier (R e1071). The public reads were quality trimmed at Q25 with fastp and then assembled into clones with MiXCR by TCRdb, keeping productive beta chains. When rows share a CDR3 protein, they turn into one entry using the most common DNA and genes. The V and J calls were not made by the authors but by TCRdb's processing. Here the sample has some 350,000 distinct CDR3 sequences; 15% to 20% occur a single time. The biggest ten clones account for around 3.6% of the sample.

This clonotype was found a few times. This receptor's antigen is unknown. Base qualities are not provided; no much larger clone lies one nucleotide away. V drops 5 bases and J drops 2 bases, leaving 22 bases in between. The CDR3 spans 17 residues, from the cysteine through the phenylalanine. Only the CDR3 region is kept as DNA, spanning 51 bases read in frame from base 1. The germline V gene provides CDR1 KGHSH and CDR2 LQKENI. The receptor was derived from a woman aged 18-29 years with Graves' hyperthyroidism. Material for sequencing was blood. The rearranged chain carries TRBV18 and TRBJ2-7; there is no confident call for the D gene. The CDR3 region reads CASSSHHNLDLPYEQYF. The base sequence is TGTGCCAGCTCATCTCACCACAACTTGGACCTTCCCTACGAGCAGTACTTC. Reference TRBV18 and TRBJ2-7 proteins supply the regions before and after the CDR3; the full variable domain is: NAGVMQNPRHLVRRRGQEARLRCSPMKGHSHVYWYRQLPEEGLKFMVYLQKENIIDESGMPKERFSAEFPKEGPSILRIQQVVRGDSAAYFCASSSHHNLDLPYEQYFGPGTRLTVT.